This is a list of T cell receptor beta chains from one sample in a study of shared clonotypes between healthy human individuals. The table came from immunoSEQ multiplex PCR; TCRdb's copy has only in-frame clones and leaves some out. Among more than 150,000 clones listed, 80% to 95% were seen once. Sequencing was done on a sample of naive CD4+ T cells sorted from blood. These receptors originate from a woman aged 25 to 39 in good health. Both conserved end residues are part of each CDR3. The order of the fields is D gene, clone size, J gene, V gene, CDR3 protein, CDR3 DNA. A D gene is named only where the DNA matches it firmly. Clone size, where shown, is once, few, many, or a class for clones that have expanded.

d_gene: NA; abundance: NA; j_gene: TRBJ2-1; v_gene: TRBV5-6; CDR3aa: CASSLGGNHEQFF; CDR3nt: TGTGCCAGCAGCTTGGGGGGCAATCATGAGCAGTTCTTC
d_gene: NA; abundance: NA; j_gene: TRBJ1-3; v_gene: TRBV5-1; CDR3aa: CASSLTGTDSGNTIYF; CDR3nt: TGCGCCAGCAGCTTGACAGGGACCGATTCTGGAAACACCATATATTTT
d_gene: NA; abundance: NA; j_gene: TRBJ1-4; v_gene: TRBV28; CDR3aa: CASSSGRKGLTTNEKLFF; CDR3nt: TGTGCCAGCAGTAGCGGACGAAAAGGGCTTACGACTAATGAAAAACTGTTTTTT
d_gene: NA; abundance: NA; j_gene: TRBJ2-7; v_gene: TRBV27; CDR3aa: CASSPKPPPYEQYF; CDR3nt: TGTGCCAGCAGTCCAAAACCCCCGCCCTACGAGCAGTACTTC
d_gene: NA; abundance: NA; j_gene: TRBJ2-7; v_gene: TRBV5-4; CDR3aa: CASRAGPRPAYEQYF; CDR3nt: TGTGCCAGCAGGGCGGGACCCAGGCCCGCCTACGAGCAGTACTTC
d_gene: NA; abundance: NA; j_gene: TRBJ1-2; v_gene: TRBV4-1; CDR3aa: CASSQDGEGWKDGYTF; CDR3nt: TGCGCCAGCAGCCAAGATGGCGAGGGGTGGAAGGATGGCTACACCTTC
d_gene: NA; abundance: once; j_gene: TRBJ2-5; v_gene: TRBV18; CDR3aa: CASSPSGIRETQYF; CDR3nt: TGTGCCAGCTCACCATCGGGTATCCGAGAGACCCAGTACTTC
d_gene: TRBD2; abundance: NA; j_gene: TRBJ2-2; v_gene: TRBV4-1; CDR3aa: CASSLLAGGFTGELFF; CDR3nt: TGCGCCAGCAGCCTACTAGCGGGAGGGTTTACCGGGGAGCTGTTTTTT
d_gene: NA; abundance: NA; j_gene: TRBJ2-7; v_gene: TRBV7-8; CDR3aa: CASSLDYFAYEQYF; CDR3nt: TGTGCCAGCAGCTTAGATTACTTCGCCTACGAGCAGTACTTC
d_gene: TRBD2; abundance: NA; j_gene: TRBJ2-5; v_gene: TRBV5-4; CDR3aa: CASSLGGTSRNQETQYF; CDR3nt: TGTGCCAGCAGCTTGGGGGGGACTAGCAGAAATCAAGAGACCCAGTACTTC
d_gene: NA; abundance: NA; j_gene: TRBJ2-7; v_gene: TRBV10-3; CDR3aa: CAISERRDSYEQYF; CDR3nt: TGTGCCATCAGTGAAAGGCGGGACTCCTACGAGCAGTACTTC
d_gene: TRBD1; abundance: NA; j_gene: TRBJ2-5; v_gene: TRBV18; CDR3aa: CASSTGGVETQYF; CDR3nt: TGTGCCAGCTCAACAGGGGGAGTCGAGACCCAGTACTTC
d_gene: NA; abundance: NA; j_gene: TRBJ2-7; v_gene: TRBV27; CDR3aa: CASSLGEHRYEQYF; CDR3nt: TGTGCCAGCAGTTTAGGTGAACACCGCTACGAGCAGTACTTC
d_gene: TRBD2; abundance: NA; j_gene: TRBJ2-7; v_gene: TRBV28; CDR3aa: CASSPGTSGHEQYF; CDR3nt: TGTGCCAGCAGTCCCGGGACTAGCGGGCACGAGCAGTACTTC
d_gene: NA; abundance: NA; j_gene: TRBJ1-5; v_gene: TRBV6-5; CDR3aa: CASSFQVDQPQHF; CDR3nt: TGTGCCAGCAGTTTCCAGGTTGATCAGCCCCAGCATTTT
d_gene: TRBD1; abundance: NA; j_gene: TRBJ1-2; v_gene: TRBV19; CDR3aa: CASSKGQGANYGYTF; CDR3nt: TGTGCCAGTAGTAAGGGACAGGGTGCGAACTATGGCTACACCTTC
d_gene: NA; abundance: NA; j_gene: TRBJ1-1; v_gene: TRBV25-1; CDR3aa: CASSESLGRTEAFF; CDR3nt: TGTGCCAGCAGTGAATCGCTGGGCCGCACTGAAGCTTTCTTT
d_gene: NA; abundance: few; j_gene: TRBJ2-7; v_gene: TRBV28; CDR3aa: CASSRLALEQYF; CDR3nt: TGTGCCAGCAGTCGTCTAGCGCTCGAGCAGTACTTC
d_gene: NA; abundance: NA; j_gene: TRBJ2-1; v_gene: TRBV29-1; CDR3aa: CSVESRRFSYNEQFF; CDR3nt: TGCAGCGTTGAATCTCGGAGGTTCTCCTACAATGAGCAGTTCTTC
d_gene: NA; abundance: NA; j_gene: TRBJ1-4; v_gene: TRBV28; CDR3aa: CASSPHREKLFF; CDR3nt: TGTGCCAGCAGTCCCCATAGGGAAAAACTGTTTTTT
d_gene: TRBD1; abundance: once; j_gene: TRBJ1-5; v_gene: TRBV27; CDR3aa: CASSNRGLQPQHF; CDR3nt: TGTGCCAGCAGTAACAGGGGGCTTCAGCCCCAGCATTTT
d_gene: NA; abundance: NA; j_gene: TRBJ2-7; v_gene: TRBV28; CDR3aa: CASSLSLAVPSYEQYF; CDR3nt: TGTGCCAGCAGTTTGTCGTTAGCGGTTCCATCCTACGAGCAGTACTTC
d_gene: NA; abundance: NA; j_gene: TRBJ1-1; v_gene: TRBV9; CDR3aa: CATPRWVVTEAFF; CDR3nt: TGTGCCACACCCCGCTGGGTGGTCACTGAAGCTTTCTTT
d_gene: NA; abundance: NA; j_gene: TRBJ1-1; v_gene: TRBV18; CDR3aa: CASSGYMSGKTEAFF; CDR3nt: TGTGCCAGCTCAGGATATATGTCAGGGAAGACTGAAGCTTTCTTT
d_gene: NA; abundance: NA; j_gene: TRBJ2-7; v_gene: TRBV4-1; CDR3aa: CASSQGGKGFPYEQYF; CDR3nt: TGCGCCAGCAGCCAAGGAGGGAAAGGGTTCCCCTACGAGCAGTACTTC
d_gene: TRBD2; abundance: once; j_gene: TRBJ2-1; v_gene: TRBV11-2; CDR3aa: CASSFLAGGNEQFF; CDR3nt: TGTGCCAGCAGCTTTCTAGCGGGAGGCAATGAGCAGTTCTTC
d_gene: TRBD2; abundance: NA; j_gene: TRBJ2-1; v_gene: TRBV7-9; CDR3aa: CASSSRLARSEQFF; CDR3nt: TGTGCCAGCAGCTCTCGACTAGCCCGAAGTGAGCAGTTCTTC
d_gene: NA; abundance: NA; j_gene: TRBJ2-5; v_gene: TRBV11-1; CDR3aa: CASSQHGGANQETQYF; CDR3nt: TGTGCCAGCAGCCAACACGGGGGCGCTAACCAAGAGACCCAGTACTTC
d_gene: NA; abundance: NA; j_gene: TRBJ1-2; v_gene: TRBV7-9; CDR3aa: CASEVLYGYTF; CDR3nt: TGTGCCTCAGAGGTGCTTTATGGCTACACCTTC
d_gene: TRBD2; abundance: NA; j_gene: TRBJ2-5; v_gene: TRBV4-1; CDR3aa: CASSQEGLAGGPETQYF; CDR3nt: TGCGCCAGCAGCCAAGAAGGGCTAGCGGGAGGGCCCGAGACCCAGTACTTC
d_gene: NA; abundance: NA; j_gene: TRBJ1-4; v_gene: TRBV9; CDR3aa: CASSLGRRGNEKLFF; CDR3nt: TGTGCCAGCAGCTTAGGACGGAGGGGTAATGAAAAACTGTTTTTT
d_gene: NA; abundance: NA; j_gene: TRBJ2-5; v_gene: TRBV2; CDR3aa: CASSELPLPQETQYF; CDR3nt: TGTGCCAGCAGTGAACTCCCCCTACCACAAGAGACCCAGTACTTC
d_gene: NA; abundance: NA; j_gene: TRBJ1-1; v_gene: TRBV4-2; CDR3aa: CASSGQRVNTEAFF; CDR3nt: TGTGCCAGCAGCGGGCAGCGGGTGAACACTGAAGCTTTCTTT
d_gene: NA; abundance: NA; j_gene: TRBJ2-7; v_gene: TRBV28; CDR3aa: CASSLRLRVDYEQYF; CDR3nt: TGTGCCAGCAGTTTAAGGCTTCGGGTCGACTACGAGCAGTACTTC
d_gene: NA; abundance: NA; j_gene: TRBJ1-5; v_gene: TRBV29-1; CDR3aa: CSVQVLGQPQHF; CDR3nt: TGCAGCGTTCAAGTGTTGGGTCAGCCCCAGCATTTT
d_gene: NA; abundance: NA; j_gene: TRBJ2-5; v_gene: TRBV5-1; CDR3aa: CASSLGGNQETQYF; CDR3nt: TGCGCCAGCAGCTTAGGCGGGAACCAAGAGACCCAGTACTTC
d_gene: NA; abundance: NA; j_gene: TRBJ2-5; v_gene: TRBV28; CDR3aa: CASSFPRDRRFEQYF; CDR3nt: TGTGCCAGCAGTTTTCCCCGGGACCGTCGATTTGAGCAGTACTTC
d_gene: NA; abundance: NA; j_gene: TRBJ2-2; v_gene: TRBV7-2; CDR3aa: CASSLLSALPGELFF; CDR3nt: TGTGCCAGCAGCTTACTTAGCGCCCTCCCCGGGGAGCTGTTTTTT
d_gene: NA; abundance: NA; j_gene: TRBJ1-1; v_gene: TRBV13; CDR3aa: CASSASLGGPAFF; CDR3nt: TGTGCCAGCAGCGCATCCTTGGGGGGGCCGGCTTTCTTT
d_gene: NA; abundance: once; j_gene: TRBJ1-4; v_gene: TRBV11-2; CDR3aa: CASSLGQEEKLFF; CDR3nt: TGTGCCAGCAGCTTGGGCCAGGAAGAAAAACTGTTTTTT
d_gene: TRBD2; abundance: NA; j_gene: TRBJ2-1; v_gene: TRBV5-1; CDR3aa: CASGFGLAPDEQFF; CDR3nt: TGCGCCAGCGGATTTGGACTAGCTCCGGATGAGCAGTTCTTC
d_gene: NA; abundance: NA; j_gene: TRBJ1-1; v_gene: TRBV5-4; CDR3aa: CASSWPPPNTEAFF; CDR3nt: TGTGCCAGCAGCTGGCCCCCACCGAATACTGAAGCTTTCTTT
d_gene: NA; abundance: few; j_gene: TRBJ1-5; v_gene: TRBV6-1; CDR3aa: CASSEGGRHF; CDR3nt: TGTGCCAGCAGTGAAGGAGGGCGGCATTTT
d_gene: NA; abundance: NA; j_gene: TRBJ1-3; v_gene: TRBV18; CDR3aa: CASSPEDSGSGNTIYF; CDR3nt: TGTGCCAGCTCACCAGAAGATTCAGGGTCTGGAAACACCATATATTTT
d_gene: NA; abundance: NA; j_gene: TRBJ1-2; v_gene: TRBV28; CDR3aa: CASSLSRLMYGYTF; CDR3nt: TGTGCCAGCAGTTTATCCCGACTTATGTATGGCTACACCTTC
d_gene: TRBD1; abundance: NA; j_gene: TRBJ1-6; v_gene: TRBV11-2; CDR3aa: CASRGQGGDSPLHF; CDR3nt: TGTGCCTCCCGAGGGCAGGGGGGAGATTCACCCCTCCACTTT
d_gene: NA; abundance: NA; j_gene: TRBJ1-2; v_gene: TRBV28; CDR3aa: CASSIRGRGGSGYTF; CDR3nt: TGTGCCAGCAGTATAAGGGGCCGTGGGGGATCGGGCTACACCTTC
d_gene: TRBD2; abundance: NA; j_gene: TRBJ2-1; v_gene: TRBV7-9; CDR3aa: CASSTGLAHNNEQFF; CDR3nt: TGTGCCAGCAGCACGGGACTAGCGCATAACAATGAGCAGTTCTTC
d_gene: NA; abundance: NA; j_gene: TRBJ1-6; v_gene: TRBV7-2; CDR3aa: CASSLIGQNNSPLHF; CDR3nt: TGTGCCAGCAGCTTAATCGGGCAGAATAATTCACCCCTCCACTTT
d_gene: NA; abundance: NA; j_gene: TRBJ2-6; v_gene: TRBV30; CDR3aa: CAWAAETGANVLTF; CDR3nt: TGTGCCTGGGCCGCAGAAACTGGGGCCAACGTCCTGACTTTC
d_gene: NA; abundance: NA; j_gene: TRBJ1-6; v_gene: TRBV30; CDR3aa: CAWSVRGSPLHF; CDR3nt: TGTGCCTGGAGTGTGAGGGGTTCACCCCTCCACTTT